This TCR beta chain was retrieved from a study of CD8+CD57+ T cells in acquired aplastic anemia. Study overall: When averaged, DNA from sorted CD4+ and CD8+ cells came to approximately 3.2 ug.

Germline CDR1 SQVTM, CDR2 ANQGSEA. V was pared by 6 bases and J by 0 bases, with 11 bases between. The CDR3 is 13 amino acids. General study points: Patients and controls shared just under 30 CD8+ CDR3 sequences.

Previously, flow cytometry had revealed CD8+CD57+ cell expansion in the patients chosen for sequencing. Everyone among the patients had severe acquired aplastic anemia. Untreated patients provided the blood samples, with no therapy given before sampling. Remarks on this clonotype: Its antigen remains unidentified.

The template used for profiling TCR beta VDJ and CDR3 was genomic DNA. From the reads, TCRdb called clonotypes with MiXCR, one entry per CDR3 protein. The data show approximately 80,000 distinct CDR3 sequences, with 70% seen just once and approximately 81% held by the top ten. This sequence joins TRBV29-1 and TRBJ2-5; maybe TRBD2 (6 bases). The material sequenced was sorted CD4+, CD8+, or CD8+CD57+ T cells (not recorded which) from PBMCs. The TCR comes from a human donor with aplastic anemia. CDR3 bases: TGCAGCGTGGAGGGGTTGTACCAAGAGACCCAGTACTTC. Translating gives CSVEGLYQETQYF.